This T cell receptor (beta chain) originates from a study of blood T cell repertoires in COVID-19. Per the germline V gene, CDR1 is KGHSH and CDR2 is LQKENI. The CDR3 has 16 amino acids. The V gene lost 6 bases and the J gene lost 6 bases, with 23 bases spanning the gap. Here immunoSEQ multiplex PCR was the method, and the copy in TCRdb shows in-frame clones only, minus some. The sample includes a few hundred thousand clones, around 84% of them seen just once. Study members were between 18 and 89 years old and lived in some 22 US regions. The chain combines TRBV18 with TRBJ1-1; D not certain. Sequences were obtained from PBMCs or T cells enriched from blood (not recorded which). This TCR was recovered from a man aged 35 to 55 who had recovered from COVID-19. CDR3 DNA sequence: TGTGCCAGCTCTCCAGGCTCCTCACAAGTGAGGGCTGAAGCTTTCTTT. It codes for CASSPGSSQVRAEAFF.